This T cell receptor (beta chain) was observed in a study of blood T cell repertoires in COVID-19. Study information: The study drew acute and convalescent COVID-19 samples from the United States, Italy and Spain. Sample material is recorded as cDNA or gDNA derived from T cells, B-cell-depleted T cells, or PBMCs.

The CDR3 consists of 14 residues. Trimming cost V 6 bases and J 2 bases, with 14 bases left between them. Germline-derived CDR1 and CDR2 are MNHEY and SMNVEV (reference sequence). In the source study's methods: Amplified reference gene primers provided the basis for estimating nucleated cell counts. Using immunoSEQ multiplex PCR, the repertoire was profiled, and TCRdb retains in-frame clones only, with some absent. The DNA gave D and trimming, while V, J and clone size come from that table. The table has roughly 140,000 clones, roughly nine tenths seen once. Material for sequencing was peripheral blood. The TCR originated in a woman in her thirties or forties with acute or convalescent COVID-19. The chain joins TRBV27 to TRBJ2-7; TRBD1 might be the D (6 bases). The CDR3 DNA reads as TGTGCCAGCAGACGTAACAGGGACACCTACGAGCAGTACTTC. As protein: CASRRNRDTYEQYF.